Below are 4 T cell receptor beta chains sequenced from a single sample in a study of vaccination effects on CD4 cells after COVID-19. Antigen-specific CD4+ T cells expanded by the ViraFEST assay with viral peptide pools were then sequenced. Following 10 days of culture, CD4+ T cells were isolated. Having tested negative for nucleocapsid antibodies, the vaccine recipients showed no prior SARS-CoV-2 infection. No antigen has been assigned to these receptors. Assay used: immunoSEQ multiplex PCR; TCRdb lists only in-frame clones, some missing. Here the sample spans under 80,000 clones, around 79% being singletons. This specimen consisted of CD4+ T cells from PBMCs cultured with SARS-CoV-2 spike peptides, obtained before COVID-19 vaccination. The source is a human donor who received a COVID-19 vaccine.

The chain carries TRBV7-2 and TRBJ1-2; D is uncertain. The germline V and J ends were trimmed by 0 bases and 1 base, with 6 bases remaining between them. CDR3 size: 14 residues. The germline CDR1 and CDR2 sequences are SGHTA and FQGNSA. Here the CDR3 DNA reads TGTGCCAGCAGCTTAGCCCCAGTTAACTATGGCTACACCTTC. This encodes CASSLAPVNYGYTF.

The chain uses TRBV7-2 and TRBJ2-3; 8 bases match TRBD2. The CDR3 totals 14 residues. With V trimmed by 3 bases and J by 3 bases, 2 bases remained unmatched. CDR1 SGHTA and CDR2 FQGNSA come from the germline V gene. CDR3 sequence reads: CASSFGGGTDTQYF. The DNA for the CDR3 is TGTGCCAGCAGCTTCGGGGGGGGGACAGATACGCAGTATTTT.

This clone was counted between two and nine times. The chain is built from TRBV7-2 and TRBJ2-7, with TRBD1 identical over 7 bases. The junction had 7 bases not matched to a gene; V was cut back by 5 bases and J by 6 bases. The V gene's germline CDR1 is SGHTA and CDR2 FQGNSA. This CDR3 region has 13 residues. For the CDR3, the DNA is TGTGCCAGCAGCATCCAGGGGGAAGGCGAGCAGTACGTC. It codes for CASSIQGEGEQYV.

The V and J genes are TRBV18 and TRBJ1-6; the D gene is possibly TRBD1 (5 bases). Germline V gene lookup returns CDR1 KGHSH and CDR2 LQKENI. Trimming shortened V by 6 bases and J by 7 bases, and 10 bases separated the two germline ends. The CDR3 totals 13 residues. Here the CDR3 DNA reads TGTGCCAGCTCGCCGGGACCGAATTCACCCCTCCACTTT. Its translation is CASSPGPNSPLHF.